These 27 T cell receptor beta chains were all obtained from the same sample, sequenced in a study of blood T cell repertoires in COVID-19. The protocol was immunoSEQ multiplex PCR, while the TCRdb copy is restricted to in-frame clones and leaves out a portion. Of 200,000 to 250,000 clones listed, roughly 84% are singletons. Sequencing was carried out using PBMCs or T cells enriched from blood (not recorded which). These receptors were collected from a woman aged 40 to 55 who had recovered from COVID-19.

This clone was counted a few times. V and J are TRBV7-3 and TRBJ2-5, with TRBD2 as a possible D gene (5 bases). V dropped 5 bases and J dropped 1 base, with 11 bases sitting between them. The CDR3 sequence is 14 residues long. The germline CDR1 and CDR2 sequences are SGHTA and FQGTGA. CDR3 DNA sequence: TGTGCCAGCAGCCCCTCCGGGATCCAAGAGACCCAGTACTTC. Its protein product is CASSPSGIQETQYF.

The chain is built from TRBV5-6 and TRBJ1-4; tentative D call: TRBD1 (5 bases). Trimming cost V 1 base and J 7 bases, with 14 bases left between them. From germline, CDR1 is SGHDT and CDR2 YYEEEE. The CDR3 is 15 residues long. CDR3 loop: CASSLMRGGIEKLFF. The CDR3 DNA reads TGTGCCAGCAGCTTGATGCGCGGGGGAATTGAAAAACTGTTTTTT.

Only a few counts were recorded for this clone. Additional DNA sequences in this sample encode the identical CDR3. CDR3 nucleotide sequence: TGTGCCAGCAGCTTAGTGTGGCCCGGGGAGCTGTTTTTT. Its protein is CASSLVWPGELFF. This rearrangement joins TRBV7-9 to TRBJ2-2; unclear D gene. From germline, CDR1 is SEHNR and CDR2 FQNEAQ (reference sequence). V was cut by 1 base and J by 6 bases, with 6 bases left in between. CDR3 size: 13 residues.

The chain employs TRBV10-1 and TRBJ2-3; 10 nucleotides align to TRBD2. CDR3 length: 16 residues. The V gene's germline CDR1 is WNHNN and CDR2 SYGVQD (reference sequence). V gave up 2 bases and J gave up 0 bases; unmatched junction bases: 2. This chain's CDR3 is CASSEQTSGSTDTQYF. As DNA, the CDR3 is TGCGCCAGCAGTGAGCAGACTAGCGGGAGCACAGATACGCAGTATTTT.

The V call is TRBV7-2, the J call TRBJ2-1; D might be TRBD2 (5 bases). This CDR3 comprises 15 residues. Germline CDR1 and CDR2: SGHTA and FQGNSA. The V end was cut by 1 base, the J end by 6 bases, with 13 bases between. CDR3 region: CASSLGWPGGNEQFF. The CDR3 region has the DNA TGTGCCAGCAGCTTAGGCTGGCCCGGAGGCAATGAGCAGTTCTTC.

The chain carries TRBV7-2 and TRBJ1-2; D is perhaps TRBD1 (5 bases). The CDR3 sequence is 13 residues long. The V end lost 5 bases, the J end lost 2 bases, and 9 bases lay between the germline ends. Per the germline V gene, CDR1 is SGHTA and CDR2 is FQGNSA. The CDR3 loop is CASSRRGNYGYTF. CDR3 DNA: TGTGCCAGCAGCCGGAGGGGAAACTATGGCTACACCTTC.

This clone came up a few times. The genes are TRBV11-2 and TRBJ2-5; D gene ambiguous. V was clipped by 2 bases and J by 5 bases, with 15 bases between them. The CDR3 is 15 amino acids. Germline CDR1 and CDR2: SGHAT and FQNNGV. The CDR3 loop is CASSLRVVPAETQYF. The DNA of the CDR3 is TGTGCCAGCAGCTTACGGGTAGTCCCCGCGGAGACCCAGTACTTC.

This clone was detected only once. The chain is built from TRBV15 and TRBJ1-4; no reliable D call. The CDR3 covers 14 residues. The germline gives CDR1 LNHNV, CDR2 YYDKDF (reference sequence). Trimming took off 3 bases at V and 4 bases at J, with 9 bases between the two ends. The CDR3: CATSRAVYNEKLFF. The CDR3 DNA follows: TGTGCCACCAGCAGGGCCGTGTATAATGAAAAACTGTTTTTT.

The chain combines TRBV5-5 with TRBJ2-7; D possibly corresponds to TRBD2 (6 bases). The V and J ends lost 0 bases and 4 bases respectively, with 14 bases between them. The CDR3 loop spans 15 amino acids. Germline-derived CDR1 and CDR2 are SGHKS and YYEKEE (reference sequence). The CDR3 sequence is CASSLVHTGAYEQYF. The CDR3 DNA follows: TGTGCCAGCAGCTTGGTCCATACGGGAGCTTACGAGCAGTACTTC. Complete variable domain (other parts from reference TRBV5-5 and TRBJ2-7): DAGVTQSPTHLIKTRGQQVTLRCSPISGHKSVSWYQQVLGQGPQFIFQYYEKEERGRGNFPDRFSARQFPNYSSELNVNALLLGDSALYLCASSLVHTGAYEQYFGPGTRLTVT.

This rearrangement joins TRBV19 to TRBJ2-3, with 12 bases matching TRBD2. CDR1 and CDR2 (germline): LNHDA, SQIVND (reference sequence). V was clipped by 5 bases and J by 5 bases; unmatched bases: 11. The CDR3 sequence is 17 residues long. The CDR3 is CASSPLAGGPGGDTQYF. In DNA, the CDR3 is TGTGCCAGTAGTCCACTAGCGGGAGGCCCTGGAGGAGATACGCAGTATTTT.

This rearrangement joins TRBV11-2 to TRBJ2-2, with unresolved D. V lost 5 bases and J lost 7, with 8 bases in between. This CDR3 has 12 amino acids. Germline loops: CDR1 SGHAT, CDR2 FQNNGV. CDR3: CASSQTGGELFF. CDR3 DNA sequence: TGTGCCAGCAGCCAAACCGGCGGGGAGCTGTTTTTT.

CDR3 DNA: TGTGCCAGTAGCCTAGGACTAGCGGGAGGGGTTCCCAATGAGCAGTTCTTC. It is translated as CASSLGLAGGVPNEQFF. The chain links TRBV19 to TRBJ2-1, with 15 nucleotides matching TRBD2. Germline V gene sequence: CDR1 LNHDA, CDR2 SQIVND (reference sequence). This CDR3 comprises 17 residues. The J segment lost 6 bases and the V segment lost 6 bases, leaving 9 bases of the junction unmatched.

The chain is built from TRBV19 and TRBJ2-1, with D possibly matching TRBD2 (6 bases). Germline CDR1 reads LNHDA; CDR2 reads SQIVND (reference sequence). With 3 bases removed from V and 0 bases from J, the gap between germline ends came to 15 bases. The CDR3 runs 17 residues. As DNA, the CDR3 is TGTGCCAGTAGTATCCGGGCTAGCGCGTACTCCTACAATGAGCAGTTCTTC. This codes for CASSIRASAYSYNEQFF.

The chain uses TRBV29-1 and TRBJ2-1, with 9 bases lining up with TRBD2. Unmatched junction bases numbered 11, after V lost 2 bases and J lost 6 bases. The CDR3 is made up of 16 amino acids. Looked up from germline, CDR1 is SQVTM and CDR2 is ANQGSEA. Written as DNA, the CDR3 is TGCAGCGTTGAAAGCCCCGCCGTGACTAGCGGCAATGAGCAGTTCTTC. Amino acids: CSVESPAVTSGNEQFF.

The V gene is TRBV11-2, the J gene TRBJ2-7; D possibly corresponds to TRBD1 (5 bases). Germline CDR1 and CDR2: SGHAT and FQNNGV. The CDR3 has 14 amino acids. V was clipped by 0 bases and J by 2 bases, with 8 bases between them. The CDR3 loop reads CASSLDPGTYEQYF. For the CDR3, the DNA is TGTGCCAGCAGCTTAGATCCAGGGACCTACGAGCAGTACTTC.

The table lists this clone with a count of one. The J gene is TRBJ2-5, the V gene TRBV2; perhaps TRBD1 as D (7 bases). Germline CDR1 reads SNHLY; CDR2 reads FYNNEI. V lost 8 bases to trimming and J lost 4 bases, with 14 bases between them. CDR3 length equals 13 residues. CDR3 coding DNA: TGTGCCAGCGAACAGGGGAGGCGAGAGACCCAGTACTTC. This translates into CASEQGRRETQYF.

The gene calls are TRBV3-1 (or the pseudogene TRBV3-2) and TRBJ1-4; the D gene is possibly TRBD1 (5 bases). Between the trimmed V and J ends, which lost 8 bases and 0 bases, there was a span of 19 bases. The CDR3 extends over 17 amino acids. Germline values: CDR1 LGHDT, CDR2 YNNKEL (reference sequence). The DNA for the CDR3 is TGTGCCAGCGGGGGGATGTGGGGTCTCGCAACTAATGAAAAACTGTTTTTT. Encoded protein: CASGGMWGLATNEKLFF.

The gene calls are TRBV19 and TRBJ1-4; D possibly corresponds to TRBD1 (6 bases). V was cut by 10 bases and J by 7 bases, with 22 bases left in between. CDR3 length: 15 amino acids. Per germline, CDR1 LNHDA and CDR2 SQIVND (reference sequence). CDR3 sequence (DNA): TGTGCCACTAATTCGGGACAACATCGGACTGAAAAACTGTTTTTT. This sequence encodes CATNSGQHRTEKLFF.

The rearrangement links TRBV24-1 to TRBJ2-1; 8 bases are shared with TRBD2. Germline V gene data show CDR1 as KGHDR and CDR2 as SFDVKD. This CDR3 has 14 amino acids. V shed 10 bases, J shed 2 bases, and the junction held 6 bases outside the gene matches. CDR3 in DNA: TGTGCCACTCGGGGGCGGGAGGCCTACAATGAGCAGTTCTTC. Its translation is CATRGREAYNEQFF.

The chain couples TRBV6-1 to TRBJ2-7; 7 positions agree with TRBD1. Germline V CDR1 and CDR2: MNHNS, SASEGT. The J segment lost 1 base and the V segment lost 1 base, leaving 4 bases of the junction unmatched. The CDR3 totals 15 residues. For the CDR3, the DNA is TGTGCCAGCAGTGAAGGGGGACAGACTTCCTACGAGCAGTACTTC. It yields the protein CASSEGGQTSYEQYF.

As for this clone: Other DNA sequences in this sample translate to the same CDR3. This chain links TRBV11-2 with TRBJ1-2; TRBD1 matches at 10 bases. Germline V gene data show CDR1 as SGHAT and CDR2 as FQNNGV. With V trimmed by 8 bases and J by 6 bases, 3 bases remained unmatched. The CDR3 contains 12 residues. The CDR3 DNA is TGTGCCAGCTCCGACAGGGGGCATGGCTACACCTTC. This encodes CASSDRGHGYTF.

This clone has just a few counts. This chain joins TRBV3-1 (or the pseudogene TRBV3-2) and TRBJ2-4; 7 bases match TRBD1. Trimming took 3 bases from V and 0 from J; bases not matched to a gene: 11. Germline lookup yields CDR1 LGHDT and CDR2 YNNKEL (reference sequence). The CDR3 extends over 18 amino acids. Here the CDR3 reads CASSHPQGVGVAKNIQYF. CDR3 coding DNA: TGTGCCAGCAGCCACCCCCAGGGGGTAGGGGTAGCCAAAAACATTCAGTACTTC.

The rearrangement uses TRBV27 and TRBJ2-5, with 7 bases lining up with TRBD2. The CDR3 extends over 13 amino acids. Germline V gives CDR1 MNHEY, CDR2 SMNVEV (reference sequence). V lost 3 bases to trimming and J lost 5 bases; unmatched junction nucleotides: 3. CDR3 loop: CASSFLGGETQYF. As DNA, the CDR3 is TGTGCCAGCAGTTTTCTGGGAGGGGAGACCCAGTACTTC.

This clone was seen only once. V usage is TRBV19 and J usage is TRBJ2-2; 8 nucleotides match TRBD2. Germline V CDR1 and CDR2: LNHDA, SQIVND (reference sequence). Trimming at V came to 1 base and at J to 4 bases, leaving 5 bases not matched to a gene. The CDR3 consists of 16 residues. CDR3 nucleotides: TGTGCCAGTAGTATAGGGGTAGCGGGAATCACCGGGGAGCTGTTTTTT. This translates into CASSIGVAGITGELFF. Drawing the rest from reference TRBV19 and TRBJ2-2, the complete variable domain is DGGITQSPKYLFRKEGQNVTLSCEQNLNHDAMYWYRQDPGQGLRLIYYSQIVNDFQKGDIAEGYSVSREKKESFPLTVTSAQKNPTAFYLCASSIGVAGITGELFFGEGSRLTVL.

Comments on this clone: Other DNA variants within this sample encode the same CDR3. The chain combines TRBV2 with TRBJ2-2; 9 bases are shared with TRBD2. Germline V lookup: CDR1 SNHLY, CDR2 FYNNEI. This CDR3 contains 15 residues. Trimming at V came to 1 base and at J to 5 bases, leaving 2 bases not matched to a gene. This CDR3 reads CASSEGLAGTGELFF. The CDR3 DNA follows: TGTGCCAGCAGTGAAGGTCTAGCGGGAACCGGGGAGCTGTTTTTT. Combining the CDR3 with reference TRBV2 and TRBJ2-2 gives the whole variable domain EPEVTQTPSHQVTQMGQEVILRCVPISNHLYFYWYRQILGQKVEFLVSFYNNEISEKSEIFDDQFSVERPDGSNFTLKIRSTKLEDSAMYFCASSEGLAGTGELFFGEGSRLTVL.

A single count supports this clone. The chain carries TRBV6-5 and TRBJ2-5; D may be TRBD2 (6 bases). The CDR3 sequence is 15 residues long. The V end lost 7 bases, the J end lost 5 bases, and 20 bases lay between the germline ends. Germline V gives CDR1 MNHEY, CDR2 SVGAGI. In DNA form, the CDR3 reads TGTGCCAGCAAGTGGGAGGAGTCCCGGGGGGAGACCCAGTACTTC. Its translation: CASKWEESRGETQYF.

This clone was seen at least ten times. The rearrangement joins TRBV7-8 to TRBJ2-1; D uncertain. This CDR3 comprises 15 residues. Trimming took 5 bases from V and 0 from J, leaving 11 bases between them. The V gene's germline CDR1 is SGHVS and CDR2 FQNEAQ. In DNA form, the CDR3 reads TGTGCCAGCAGCCGAGCAGCGAGCTCCTACAATGAGCAGTTCTTC. Protein: CASSRAASSYNEQFF.